One sample yielded the 9 T cell receptor beta chains listed below, sequenced in a study of post-analysis software for immune sequencing data. Whole-study findings and limits: Among five TRBV segments more frequent in patients than controls were TRBV5-6, TRBV5-1 and TRBV20-1.

These receptors have no identified antigens. Unique molecular identifiers tagged the TCR beta cDNA libraries. TCRdb itself ran the PCR reads through MiXCR, one entry per CDR3 protein. The table lists hundreds of thousands of distinct CDR3 sequences, about 57% of them singletons. Input material: blood. Every receptor here comes from a girl aged 10-17 years with multiple sclerosis.

Of note for this clonotype: A read error may account for a junction end that differs from germline. The chain couples TRBV9 to TRBJ2-7, with TRBD2 matching over 10 bases. The CDR3 runs to 16 residues. From germline, CDR1 is SGDLS and CDR2 YYNGEE. CDR3 coding DNA: TGTGCCAGTAGCGTAGGGCTAGCGGGAGCCCCCTACGAGCAGTACTTC. It yields the protein CASSVGLAGAPYEQYF. The full variable domain, with the rest looked up from reference TRBV9 and TRBJ2-7, is DSGVTQTPKHLITATGQRVTLRCSPRSGDLSVYWYQQSLDQGLQFLIQYYNGEERAKGNILERFSAQQFPDLHSELNLSSLELGDSALYFCASSVGLAGAPYEQYFGPGTRLTVT.

The genes are TRBV20-1 and TRBJ2-1; TRBD2 agrees at 9 bases. Trimming took 0 bases from V and 10 from J; bases not matched to a gene: 10. This CDR3 is 15 amino acids long. Germline CDR1 DFQATT, CDR2 SNEGSKA (reference sequence). CDR3 amino acids: CSARDVASGKEEQFF. CDR3 DNA: TGCAGTGCTAGAGATGTGGCTAGCGGGAAGGAAGAGCAGTTCTTC.

The chain carries TRBV7-8 and TRBJ2-5; D uncertain. This CDR3 has 14 residues. Germline V gene data show CDR1 as SGHVS and CDR2 as FQNEAQ. V was cut by 5 bases and J by 1 base, with 11 bases left in between. CDR3 bases: TGTGCCAGCAGCCGCCGACCTATCCAAGAGACCCAGTACTTC. This encodes CASSRRPIQETQYF.

The chain links TRBV7-8 to TRBJ2-1; 9 bases are shared with TRBD2. CDR1 is SGHVS and CDR2 is FQNEAQ in the germline V gene. The CDR3 runs to 16 residues. The trim removed 1 base at V and 7 bases at J, leaving 8 bases unmatched. For the CDR3, the DNA is TGTGCCAGCAGCTTAGTTGCCAGCGGGAGGATAAATGAGCAGTTCTTC. Translated, it gives CASSLVASGRINEQFF.

The J gene is TRBJ2-3, the V gene TRBV5-1; no clear D. The CDR3 is 13 amino acids. CDR1 and CDR2 (germline): SGHRS, YFSETQ. The V end lost 5 bases, the J end lost 6 bases, and 13 bases lay between the germline ends. The CDR3 DNA is TGCGCCAGCAGAAACTCCCCATCGGATACGCAGTATTTT. Its translation: CASRNSPSDTQYF.

This rearrangement joins TRBV12-3 or TRBV12-4 to TRBJ1-5; the D is unclear. The CDR3 is made up of 12 amino acids. Trimming pared 3 bases from V and 3 bases from J, leaving 3 bases between. The CDR3 DNA follows: TGTGCCAGCAGTTTGGTCAATCAGCCCCAGCATTTT. This codes for CASSLVNQPQHF.

The J gene is TRBJ2-5, the V gene TRBV5-1; either TRBD1 or TRBD2 may supply D (5 bases each). The J call may be incorrect, as the DNA end agrees better with TRBJ2-7. CDR1 is SGHRS, CDR2 YFSETQ, per germline. CDR3 length: 13 residues. The CDR3 here is CASRDGVAYEQYF. CDR3 coding DNA: TGCGCCAGCCGGGACGGGGTAGCCTACGAGCAGTACTTC.

The rearrangement uses TRBV7-2 and TRBJ1-2; 7 nucleotides match TRBD1. The CDR3 totals 15 residues. Per the germline V gene, CDR1 is SGHTA and CDR2 is FQGNSA. V dropped 5 bases and J dropped 3; count of bases not matched to a gene: 9. CDR3 DNA: TGTGCCAGCAGCCCCTCGACAGGGTTGGACTATGGCTACACCTTC. It is translated as CASSPSTGLDYGYTF.

This clonotype has a single count. The J gene is TRBJ2-3, the V gene TRBV20-1; 8 positions agree with TRBD2. The CDR3 runs 17 residues. J gave up 4 bases and V 0 bases, and 12 bases lay outside the gene matches. Germline V gene sequence: CDR1 DFQATT, CDR2 SNEGSKA (reference sequence). The CDR3 spells CSARDPLNGGAPDTQYF. CDR3 DNA: TGCAGTGCTAGAGATCCCCTGAACGGGGGGGCCCCAGATACGCAGTATTTT.